This T cell receptor beta chain is from a study of regulatory T cells in long-lasting Graves disease. Whole-study results and caveats: TCR diversity was lower in persistent than newly diagnosed Graves' disease. Patients with persistent disease showed a bias toward TRBV28, TRBJ1-2 and TRBJ2-5.

Only a few counts were recorded for this clonotype. Its antigen is unidentified. The junction and the germline gene differ at one end; a read error may be behind it. Germline CDR1 reads DFQATT; CDR2 reads SNEGSKA (reference sequence). The CDR3 runs 10 residues. Time point denoted: persistent/refractory GD, antithyroid drugs over 5 years with positive TRAb. RNA from PBMCs was the source of the TCR library. The authors built TCR beta libraries using iRepertoire HTBI primers and Arm-PCR of CDR3 regions. Via MiXCR, TCRdb re-called the multiplex PCR reads, giving one row per CDR3 protein. This sample has fewer than 600,000 distinct CDR3 sequences, with 22% found just once.

This chain joins TRBV20-1 and TRBJ2-5; D is undetermined. This TCR was recovered from a female donor with Graves disease. The starting material was peripheral blood mononuclear cells (PBMCs), obtained when the disease was refractory, from a patient treated with antithyroid drugs. The CDR3 sequence is CSARPETQCF. The CDR3 DNA sequence: TGCAGTGCTAGACCTGAGACCCAGTGCTTC.